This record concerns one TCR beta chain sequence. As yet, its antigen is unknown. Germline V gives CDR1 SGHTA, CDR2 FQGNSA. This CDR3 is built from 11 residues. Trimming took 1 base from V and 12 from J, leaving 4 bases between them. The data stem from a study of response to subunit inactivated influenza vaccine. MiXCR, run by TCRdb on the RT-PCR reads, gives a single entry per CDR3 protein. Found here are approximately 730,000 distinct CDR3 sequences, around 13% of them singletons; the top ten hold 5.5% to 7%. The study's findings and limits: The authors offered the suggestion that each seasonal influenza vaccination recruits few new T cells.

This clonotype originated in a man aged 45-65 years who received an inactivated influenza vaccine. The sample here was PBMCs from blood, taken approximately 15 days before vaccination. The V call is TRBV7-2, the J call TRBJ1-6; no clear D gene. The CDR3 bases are TGTGCCAGCAGCTTAGACGGACCCCTCCACTTT. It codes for CASSLDGPLHF.